The 24 T cell receptor beta chains given below trace back to one sample, sequenced in a study of radiation and T cells in renal cell carcinoma. The time point denotes: blood 2 weeks post-SBRT. The treatment here: 15 Gy SBRT to primary tumor, nephrectomy 4 weeks later. Data came from immunoSEQ multiplex PCR; TCRdb stores just in-frame clones and leaves some out. There are about 120,000 clones in the sample; about 81% occur only once, and 1.5% to 2% lies in the top ten. The source material was blood, sampled from a patient whose treatment included radiotherapy and nephrectomy. These receptors were obtained from an older woman with renal cell carcinoma.

The rearrangement links TRBV4-1 to TRBJ1-2; D is unresolved. The CDR3 contains 16 residues. Trimming stripped 1 base from V and 0 bases from J, with 12 bases between. CDR1 is MGHRA, CDR2 YSYEKL, per germline. CDR3 amino acids: CASSQVLSLSNYGYTF. The CDR3 coding sequence is TGCGCCAGCAGCCAAGTTTTGTCCCTCTCTAACTATGGCTACACCTTC.

The chain couples TRBV13 to TRBJ2-3; no clear D. The ends were cut back, 5 bases at V and 2 bases at J, with 5 bases in the middle. Germline CDR1 and CDR2: PRHDT and FYEKMQ (reference sequence). This CDR3 comprises 12 residues. CDR3 in amino acids: CASSPNTDTQYF. The CDR3 DNA reads as TGTGCCAGCAGCCCAAACACAGATACGCAGTATTTT. Combining the CDR3 with reference TRBV13 and TRBJ2-3 gives the whole variable domain AAGVIQSPRHLIKEKRETATLKCYPIPRHDTVYWYQQGPGQDPQFLISFYEKMQSDKGSIPDRFSAQQFSDYHSELNMSSLELGDSALYFCASSPNTDTQYFGPGTRLTVL.

The rearrangement joins TRBV7-3 to TRBJ2-7, with D maybe TRBD1 (7 bases). Trimming left V 5 bases short and J 0 bases short, with 14 bases between. Germline V gene data show CDR1 as SGHTA and CDR2 as FQGTGA. The CDR3 length is 15 residues. The CDR3 is CASSRGQGVSYEQYF. Written as DNA, the CDR3 is TGTGCCAGCAGCCGGGGGCAGGGGGTCTCCTACGAGCAGTACTTC.

This chain links TRBV19 with TRBJ1-2; possibly TRBD1 for D (6 bases). The V gene's germline CDR1 is LNHDA and CDR2 SQIVND (reference sequence). V lost 8 bases and J lost 8, with 18 bases in between. The CDR3 extends over 13 amino acids. The CDR3 nucleotides read TGTGCCAGTGGAGAAACAGGGCCGGAGGGCTACACCTTC. Translation: CASGETGPEGYTF.

This clone was recorded a few times. This chain joins TRBV4-2 and TRBJ2-2, with D perhaps assigned TRBD1 or TRBD2 (5 bases each). Germline CDR1 LGHNA, CDR2 YNFKEQ. CDR3 length equals 16 residues. Trimming took 1 base from V and 6 from J, leaving 15 bases between them. The CDR3 sequence: CASSQVLVGGSGELFF. The DNA for the CDR3 is TGTGCCAGCAGCCAAGTTCTGGTTGGGGGATCCGGGGAGCTGTTTTTT.

The chain links TRBV30 to TRBJ2-5; TRBD1 agrees at 8 bases. V gave up 3 bases and J gave up 5 bases; unmatched junction bases: 8. In germline, CDR1 is GTSNPN, CDR2 SVGIG (reference sequence). The CDR3 has 14 residues. The CDR3 DNA reads TGTGCCTGGAGCGGCAGGGGGCTTTGGGAGACCCAGTACTTC. Protein product: CAWSGRGLWETQYF.

V usage is TRBV2 and J usage is TRBJ2-2; tentatively, D is TRBD2 (5 bases). V was shortened by 8 bases and J by 1 base, with 8 bases between the two germline ends. This CDR3 comprises 13 residues. Germline loops: CDR1 SNHLY, CDR2 FYNNEI. The CDR3 DNA sequence: TGTGCCAGCGGACTGGGGAACACCGGGGAGCTGTTTTTT. The encoded protein is CASGLGNTGELFF.

V and J are TRBV27 and TRBJ1-1; D not certain. This CDR3 region has 14 residues. Germline V gene data show CDR1 as MNHEY and CDR2 as SMNVEV (reference sequence). V was pared by 5 bases and J by 1 base, with 11 bases between. The CDR3 loop is CASSQLGTNTEAFF. CDR3 nucleotide sequence: TGTGCCAGCAGTCAACTGGGTACGAACACTGAAGCTTTCTTT.

This sequence joins TRBV7-2 and TRBJ1-3; 11 bases match TRBD1. The CDR3 length is 15 residues. From germline, CDR1 is SGHTA and CDR2 FQGNSA. Losses at the gene ends were 3 bases for V and 8 bases for J; bases not matched to a gene: 6. The CDR3 loop reads CASSLGQGVGDTIYF. CDR3 sequence (DNA): TGTGCCAGCAGCTTGGGACAGGGGGTTGGGGACACCATATATTTT.

The chain carries TRBV4-2 and TRBJ1-2, with a weak D call TRBD1 (6 bases). Germline-derived CDR1 and CDR2 are LGHNA and YNFKEQ. Trimming took off 4 bases at V and 5 bases at J, with 20 bases between the two ends. CDR3 size: 16 residues. The CDR3 coding sequence is TGTGCCAGCAGCCCGGATACAGGGTGGAAGGGTTATGGCTACACCTTC. It translates to CASSPDTGWKGYGYTF.

V gene TRBV9 combines with J gene TRBJ1-2; tentative D call: TRBD1 (6 bases). The CDR3 has 14 residues. Germline values: CDR1 SGDLS, CDR2 YYNGEE. The V and J ends lost 3 bases and 4 bases respectively, with 13 bases between them. CDR3 bases: TGTGCCAGCAGCGGGGACAACCCTGTCTATGGCTACACCTTC. It encodes CASSGDNPVYGYTF.

This clone has more than one count but fewer than ten. The V call is TRBV5-4, the J call TRBJ2-7; 8 nucleotides match TRBD2. CDR1 is SGHNT, CDR2 YYREEE, per germline (reference sequence). V was clipped by 3 bases and J by 0 bases; unmatched bases: 8. This CDR3 contains 16 residues. This CDR3 is CASSSGVAGTSYEQYF. The CDR3 nucleotides read TGTGCCAGCAGCTCGGGGGTAGCGGGAACCTCCTACGAGCAGTACTTC. Full variable domain (rest looked up from reference TRBV5-4 and TRBJ2-7): ETGVTQSPTHLIKTRGQQVTLRCSSQSGHNTVSWYQQALGQGPQFIFQYYREEENGRGNFPPRFSGLQFPNYSSELNVNALELDDSALYLCASSSGVAGTSYEQYFGPGTRLTVT.

Details on this clone: It is likely a read error, because the conserved phenylalanine at the end of the CDR3 is missing. The limits of the CDR3 on the DNA are not certain, so only TCRdb's listed CDR3 is given. This CDR3 reads CASSLDEGAPLI. This rearrangement joins TRBV11-3 to TRBJ1-1; the tabulated D call, TRBD1, remains unverified against the DNA. The CDR3 spans 12 amino acids, including both terminal residues. Germline assignment: CDR1 SGHNT and CDR2 YENEEA.

The chain combines TRBV5-1 with TRBJ1-3, with D unresolved. Per the germline V gene, CDR1 is SGHRS and CDR2 is YFSETQ. The ends were cut back, 0 bases at V and 2 bases at J, with 12 bases in the middle. This CDR3 has 16 residues. The CDR3, as DNA: TGCGCCAGCAGCTTGGCCGGGAGTCTAACTGGAAACACCATATATTTT. This gives the protein CASSLAGSLTGNTIYF.

This rearrangement joins TRBV14 to TRBJ1-4; D remains ambiguous. The CDR3 consists of 15 residues. Trimming removed 0 bases from V and 4 bases from J, with 9 bases in between. Germline CDR1 reads SGHDN; CDR2 reads FVKESK. The DNA of the CDR3 is TGTGCCAGCAGCCAAGAACGGCGGGGTAATGAAAAACTGTTTTTT. Its translation is CASSQERRGNEKLFF.

The chain has TRBV4-1 and TRBJ2-1, with 14 bases matching TRBD2. CDR1 is MGHRA and CDR2 is YSYEKL in the germline V gene. This CDR3 is 16 amino acids long. The junction had 5 bases not matched to a gene; V was cut back by 1 base and J by 9 bases. The CDR3 spells CASSQATSGGVGEQFF. The CDR3 DNA sequence: TGCGCCAGCAGCCAAGCGACTAGCGGGGGGGTCGGTGAGCAGTTCTTC.

The chain uses TRBV9 and TRBJ2-3; tentative D call: TRBD1 (6 bases). Germline CDR1 is SGDLS and CDR2 is YYNGEE. V lost 3 bases, J lost 4 bases, and 18 bases lay in between. There are 16 residues in the CDR3. CDR3 sequence: CASSALLNRDPDTQYF. The CDR3 DNA sequence: TGTGCCAGCAGCGCCTTACTAAACAGGGACCCAGATACGCAGTATTTT.

The chain links TRBV2 to TRBJ2-2, with 8 bases lining up with TRBD1. The CDR3 covers 15 residues. CDR1 and CDR2 from the germline V gene are SNHLY and FYNNEI. The V segment lost 2 bases and the J segment 4 bases; nucleotides outside the gene matches: 3. CDR3 amino acids: CASSERQGATGELFF. In nucleotides, the CDR3 is TGTGCCAGCAGTGAACGGCAGGGGGCCACCGGGGAGCTGTTTTTT.

The gene calls are TRBV6-1 and TRBJ1-6; no clear D gene. V lost 2 bases to trimming and J lost 6 bases, with 11 bases between them. The CDR3 extends over 15 amino acids. Germline assignment: CDR1 MNHNS and CDR2 SASEGT. CDR3 sequence reads: CASSEKESGNSPLHF. The CDR3 DNA sequence: TGTGCCAGCAGTGAAAAAGAGTCGGGTAATTCACCCCTCCACTTT.

The chain recombines TRBV11-2 with TRBJ2-2, with D hard to call. This CDR3 contains 16 residues. The V end was cut by 1 base, the J end by 1 base, with 10 bases between. Per the germline V gene, CDR1 is SGHAT and CDR2 is FQNNGV. CDR3 sequence reads: CASSLVGGWNTGELFF. CDR3 nucleotides: TGTGCCAGCAGCTTAGTTGGCGGATGGAACACCGGGGAGCTGTTTTTT.

V and J are TRBV15 and TRBJ1-1, with D hard to call. Germline assignment: CDR1 LNHNV and CDR2 YYDKDF (reference sequence). The CDR3 has 15 residues. Deletions cut 0 bases from V and 5 bases from J, with 13 bases between. Here the CDR3 DNA reads TGTGCCACCAGCAGAGATGCGGGAGGTTGGACTGAAGCTTTCTTT. Encoded protein: CATSRDAGGWTEAFF.

The CDR3 is CASSMQGSNEKLFF. In DNA, the CDR3 is TGTGCCAGTAGTATGCAGGGATCTAATGAAAAACTGTTTTTT. The chain combines TRBV19 with TRBJ1-4; possible D gene TRBD1, 5 bases. Germline CDR1 and CDR2: LNHDA and SQIVND (reference sequence). The V and J ends lost 3 bases and 3 bases respectively, with 8 bases between them. This CDR3 has 14 residues.

This sequence joins TRBV9 and TRBJ2-1; 9 bases line up with TRBD2. V was pared by 0 bases and J by 4 bases, with 2 bases of the junction left unmatched. There are 15 residues in the CDR3. Germline V gene sequence: CDR1 SGDLS, CDR2 YYNGEE. CDR3 sequence reads: CASSVGAGGYNEQFF. The CDR3 DNA is TGTGCCAGCAGCGTAGGAGCGGGGGGTTACAATGAGCAGTTCTTC.

V gene TRBV9 combines with J gene TRBJ1-4; tentative D call: TRBD1 (5 bases). The germline V gene encodes CDR1 SGDLS and CDR2 YYNGEE. The CDR3 is 15 amino acids. The V and J ends lost 0 bases and 4 bases respectively, with 10 bases between them. DNA for the CDR3: TGTGCCAGCAGCGTAGACGGGACCCTTAATGAAAAACTGTTTTTT. Its translation is CASSVDGTLNEKLFF.